This is a list of T cell receptor beta chains from one sample in a study of vaccination and CD4 T cells after COVID-19. TCRdb independently ran MiXCR on the PCR reads; one entry per CDR3 protein. The sample lists about 8,500 distinct CDR3 sequences; about a fifth were seen once. Their antigens remain unidentified. The sample consisted of CD4+ T cells from blood, cultured in vitro, taken after SARS-CoV-2 vaccination. These receptors all stem from a human donor who had recovered from COVID-19. Both conserved end residues are part of each CDR3. The D gene is left open where the match is weak. The size of a clone is reported for some rows only, either as once, few or many, or as a class for expanded clones.

>few|TRBJ2-5|TRBD1|TRBV2
CASRGWGRGQQETQYF
TGTGCCAGCAGGGGTTGGGGCAGGGGGCAACAAGAGACCCAGTACTTC
>.|TRBJ2-7|TRBD1|TRBV28
CASRSGTVLSSYEQYF
TGTGCCAGCAGGTCCGGGACAGTTCTTAGCTCCTACGAGCAGTACTTC
>.|TRBJ2-7|TRBD2|TRBV7-8
CASSLTTSGGHF
TGTGCCAGCAGCCTAACGACTAGCGGAGGTCACTTC
>few|TRBJ2-1|TRBD2|TRBV4-3
CASSQGLAGSYNEQFF
TGCGCCAGCAGCCAAGGACTAGCGGGATCCTACAATGAGCAGTTCTTC
>.|TRBJ2-5|.|TRBV5-4
CASSLVGAETQYF
TGTGCCAGCAGCTTGGTTGGAGCCGAGACCCAGTACTTC
>.|TRBJ1-1|.|TRBV28
CASSPPHRNTEAFF
TGTGCCAGCAGTCCACCCCACAGGAACACTGAAGCTTTCTTT
>.|TRBJ1-3|.|TRBV7-8
CASSLVTGSSGNTIYF
TGTGCCAGCAGCTTGGTTACAGGAAGCTCTGGAAACACCATATATTTT
>many|TRBJ2-3|.|TRBV7-8
CASSPKVDTDTQYF
TGTGCCAGCAGCCCCAAAGTCGACACAGATACGCAGTATTTT
>few|TRBJ2-7|.|TRBV28
CASSPADRAEQYF
TGTGCCAGCAGTCCCGCGGACAGAGCAGAGCAGTACTTC
>few|TRBJ2-2|.|TRBV28
CASSLLQGDTGELFF
TGTGCCAGCAGTTTATTACAGGGAGACACCGGGGAGCTGTTTTTT
>many|TRBJ1-2|.|TRBV6-1
CASSPEDGTNYGYTF
TGTGCCAGCAGTCCTGAAGATGGGACTAACTATGGCTACACCTTC
>few|TRBJ2-7|.|TRBV4-1
CASSLGVQNSYEQYF
TGCGCCAGCAGCCTAGGGGTCCAGAACTCCTACGAGCAGTACTTC
>few|TRBJ2-2|.|TRBV11-3
CASSLDSWGATGELFF
TGTGCCAGCAGCTTAGATTCCTGGGGGGCAACCGGGGAGCTGTTTTTT
>few|TRBJ2-1|.|TRBV6-1
CASSERVSPIMGEQFF
TGTGCCAGCAGTGAAAGGGTGTCCCCTATTATGGGTGAGCAGTTCTTC
>.|TRBJ2-2|TRBD1|TRBV28
CASSSGDRGGRELFF
TGTGCCAGCAGCTCCGGGGACAGGGGGGGCCGGGAGCTGTTTTTT
>medium-sized|TRBJ2-1|.|TRBV7-9
CASPGAQFF
TGTGCCAGCCCGGGGGCGCAGTTCTTC
>few|TRBJ1-2|.|TRBV6-1
CASSVDGARISGYTF
TGTGCCAGCAGTGTAGACGGGGCCCGGATCTCTGGCTACACCTTC
>.|TRBJ2-5|.|TRBV19
CASSMGLQETQYF
TGTGCCAGTAGTATGGGGCTTCAAGAGACCCAGTACTTC
>many|TRBJ2-7|TRBD2|TRBV6-2/TRBV6-3
CASSYGASGRASYEQYF
TGTGCCAGCAGTTACGGGGCTAGCGGGAGGGCCTCGTACGAGCAGTACTTC
>few|TRBJ2-6|.|TRBV4-1
CASSQDRLYRVTSGANVLTF
TGCGCCAGCAGCCAAGATCGGTTGTATAGGGTAACCTCTGGGGCCAACGTCCTGACTTTC
>.|TRBJ2-7|.|TRBV4-2
CASSPLQGLVREQYF
TGTGCCAGCAGCCCCTTGCAAGGGCTCGTTCGCGAGCAGTACTTC
>medium-sized|TRBJ2-5|.|TRBV15
CATSRTPRTEETQYF
TGTGCCACCAGCAGGACCCCGAGGACAGAAGAGACCCAGTACTTC
>medium-sized|TRBJ2-3|TRBD2|TRBV7-6
CASSLRPGGPSNADTQYF
TGTGCCAGCAGCTTAAGACCGGGGGGTCCATCAAATGCAGATACGCAGTATTTT
>many|TRBJ2-1|.|TRBV6-5
CASSYRLALYNEQFF
TGTGCCAGCAGTTACAGGCTAGCTTTGTACAATGAGCAGTTCTTC
>.|TRBJ2-1|TRBD2|TRBV4-1
CASSQVMGLESIAFF
TGCGCCAGCAGCCAAGTAATGGGACTAGAGTCAATCGCGTTCTTC
>.|TRBJ1-1|.|TRBV6-1
CASTPPGGKNTEAFF
TGTGCCAGCACCCCACCGGGGGGGAAGAACACTGAAGCTTTCTTT
>many|TRBJ2-7|TRBD2|TRBV20-1
CSATNLGTTPYEQYF
TGCAGTGCTACCAACCTCGGGACTACACCCTACGAGCAGTACTTC
>medium-sized|TRBJ2-3|.|TRBV15
CATSRDALVGVSTDTQYF
TGTGCCACCAGCAGAGATGCTTTAGTTGGGGTTAGCACAGATACGCAGTATTTT
>.|TRBJ1-1|.|TRBV9
CASSVVRGDTEAFF
TGTGCCAGCAGCGTAGTAAGGGGTGACACTGAAGCTTTCTTT
>few|TRBJ2-7|.|TRBV5-4
CASRDGTVPYEQYF
TGTGCCAGCAGAGATGGGACCGTCCCCTACGAGCAGTACTTC
>many|TRBJ2-1|TRBD2|TRBV20-1
CSARLAGALYNEQFF
TGCAGTGCTAGACTAGCGGGGGCCCTCTACAATGAGCAGTTCTTC
>few|TRBJ1-2|.|TRBV28
CASSLRDSALYGYTF
TGTGCCAGCAGTTTGAGGGATTCCGCTCTCTATGGCTACACCTTC
>.|TRBJ1-5|.|TRBV12-3/TRBV12-4
CASSLSGRDQPQHF
TGTGCCAGCAGTTTATCGGGGAGGGATCAGCCCCAGCATTTT
>.|TRBJ1-1|.|TRBV20-1
CSARAFGGYTEAFF
TGCAGTGCTAGGGCTTTTGGGGGATACACTGAAGCTTTCTTT
>.|TRBJ2-1|TRBD1|TRBV24-1
CATSDSQGARNEQFF
TGTGCCACCAGTGATTCACAGGGGGCGCGGAATGAGCAGTTCTTC
>.|TRBJ2-7|TRBD1|TRBV5-1
CASSVRRDSEQYF
TGCGCCAGCAGCGTTCGCAGGGACAGCGAGCAGTACTTC
>.|TRBJ2-3|TRBD2|TRBV25-1
CASSEWGLAGGITSTDTQYF
TGTGCCAGCAGTGAATGGGGACTAGCGGGAGGGATTACTAGCACAGATACGCAGTATTTT
>.|TRBJ2-7|.|TRBV18
CASSPVGGYEQYF
TGTGCCAGCTCACCGGTGGGGGGCTACGAGCAGTACTTC
>large|TRBJ1-2|.|TRBV7-9
CASSSTASKGYTF
TGTGCCAGCAGCTCGACAGCCAGTAAGGGCTACACCTTC
>few|TRBJ2-1|TRBD1|TRBV2
CASRDRDEQFF
TGTGCCAGCAGGGACAGGGATGAGCAGTTCTTC
>few|TRBJ1-1|TRBD1|TRBV27
CASSSYRGNTEAFF
TGTGCCAGCAGTTCCTACAGGGGGAACACTGAAGCTTTCTTT
>medium-sized|TRBJ1-2|.|TRBV19
CASSIEDSRGYTF
TGTGCCAGTAGTATTGAGGACTCTAGGGGCTACACCTTC
>.|TRBJ2-3|.|TRBV25-1
CASNQGTDTQYF
TGTGCCAGCAATCAGGGTACAGATACGCAGTATTTT
>few|TRBJ1-1|.|TRBV27
CASSPFSLNSLTQGMNTEAFF
TGTGCCAGCAGTCCGTTCTCTCTAAACTCGTTGACCCAGGGAATGAACACTGAAGCTTTCTTT
>few|TRBJ2-2|.|TRBV20-1
CSARDEKSGELFF
TGCAGTGCTAGAGATGAAAAATCCGGGGAGCTGTTTTTT